This T cell receptor (beta chain) was captured in a study of identical twins. General study findings and limits: Beta out-of-frame twin sharing showed a weaker excess. Insertion counts were lower in abundant cord blood beta clonotypes, a trend that memory repertoires did not show.

Only healthy Caucasians were enrolled as donors. CDR3 length equals 13 residues. In the case of this clonotype: The antigen remains unidentified.

One entry per CDR3 protein results from TCRdb running MiXCR on the 5' RACE reads. The sample lists 1.5 million to 2 million distinct CDR3 sequences, roughly 35% occurring once. The specimen sequenced was cord blood. The chain uses TRBV21-1 and TRBJ1-2; the table's D call TRBD1 went unverified against the DNA. TRBV21-1 counts as a pseudogene. The sequence derives from a newborn girl in good health. The CDR3 here is CASISRDSYGYTF. The CDR3 DNA reads as TGTGCCAGCATTTCCCGGGACAGCTATGGCTACACCTTC.